Sequencing of this T cell receptor beta chain was carried out in a study of blood T cell repertoires in COVID-19. The CDR3 consists of 13 residues. Deletions cut 3 bases from V and 0 bases from J, with 4 bases between. Per the germline V gene, CDR1 is SGHNT and CDR2 is YYREEE (reference sequence). Patients in Seattle were enrolled during active infection, then followed longitudinally. The assay was immunoSEQ multiplex PCR, and TCRdb's table has in-frame clones only and misses some. The sample records 95,000 to 150,000 clones, more than 80% being singletons. This clone was seen once. What was sequenced was peripheral blood. This sequence originates from a woman aged 80 or older with COVID-19, enrolled during active disease. The V call is TRBV5-4, the J call TRBJ2-1, with D hard to call. CDR3 sequence (DNA): TGTGCCAGCAGCTCGTCCTCCTACAATGAGCAGTTCTTC. This encodes CASSSSSYNEQFF.